These T cell receptor beta chains were read from a single sample in a study of T-cell reconstitution after alpha-beta-depleted transplantation in children. Using its own MiXCR run on the PCR reads, TCRdb lists one record per CDR3 protein. The data contain approximately 430,000 distinct CDR3 sequences, 15% to 20% of them singletons. The specimen was PBMCs, mostly from graft donor cells, collected 360 days after TCRalphabeta/CD19-depleted stem cell transplant. Every receptor here comes from a boy under three years old who had a stem cell transplant for Wiskott-Aldrich syndrome, so the T cells may come from the graft donor. CDR3s include the opening cysteine and the closing phenylalanine or tryptophan. Fields, in order: J gene, D gene, clone size, V gene, CDR3 DNA, CDR3 protein. A D gene is named only where the DNA matches it firmly. Size values are once, few and many counts, or a class for expanded clones, and some rows have none.

j_gene: TRBJ2-1
d_gene: -
abundance: few
v_gene: TRBV24-1
CDR3nt: TGTGCCACCAGTGATCCGACTAGGAATGAGCAGTTCTTC
CDR3aa: CATSDPTRNEQFF

j_gene: TRBJ1-2
d_gene: -
abundance: -
v_gene: TRBV6-2/TRBV6-3
CDR3nt: TGTGCCAGCGGTGAGCAGGGACGAGACTATGGCTACACCTTC
CDR3aa: CASGEQGRDYGYTF

j_gene: TRBJ2-5
d_gene: TRBD2
abundance: -
v_gene: TRBV7-2
CDR3nt: TGTGCCAGCAGCTTAGCGGTAGCGGGGGGGACACAAGAGACCCAGTACTTC
CDR3aa: CASSLAVAGGTQETQYF

j_gene: TRBJ2-7
d_gene: TRBD1
abundance: few
v_gene: TRBV10-3
CDR3nt: TGTGCCACACAGATGGGACAGGGTGGCGAGCAGTACTTC
CDR3aa: CATQMGQGGEQYF

j_gene: TRBJ2-3
d_gene: -
abundance: -
v_gene: TRBV3-1
CDR3nt: TGTGCCAGCAGCCGTTTCGGAACAGATACGCAGTATTTT
CDR3aa: CASSRFGTDTQYF

j_gene: TRBJ2-1
d_gene: TRBD1
abundance: -
v_gene: TRBV9
CDR3nt: TGTGCCAGCAGCGTAGCCCGCACAGGGGGAAGGAATGAGCAGTTCTTC
CDR3aa: CASSVARTGGRNEQFF

j_gene: TRBJ2-7
d_gene: -
abundance: few
v_gene: TRBV12-3/TRBV12-4
CDR3nt: TGTGCCAGCAGCTCCGGCCAGAGAAGCCACGAGCAGTACTTC
CDR3aa: CASSSGQRSHEQYF

j_gene: TRBJ2-1
d_gene: TRBD2
abundance: few
v_gene: TRBV3-1
CDR3nt: TGTGCCAGCAGCCCTCCGGGACTAGCGGGAGAAGAGCAGTTCTTC
CDR3aa: CASSPPGLAGEEQFF

j_gene: TRBJ1-5
d_gene: TRBD1
abundance: -
v_gene: TRBV2
CDR3nt: TGTGCCTCACAGGGGGTAAGCATCATCCAGCCCCAGCATTTT
CDR3aa: CASQGVSIIQPQHF

j_gene: TRBJ2-7
d_gene: TRBD2
abundance: -
v_gene: TRBV4-1
CDR3nt: TGCGCCAGCAGCCAAGGACCGGGACTAGCTGAAACCTACGAGCAGTACTTC
CDR3aa: CASSQGPGLAETYEQYF

j_gene: TRBJ2-1
d_gene: -
abundance: -
v_gene: TRBV5-5
CDR3nt: TGTGCCAGCAGCTTGTACGGGGTTTCCTACAATGAGCAGTTCTTC
CDR3aa: CASSLYGVSYNEQFF

j_gene: TRBJ2-5
d_gene: -
abundance: few
v_gene: TRBV14
CDR3nt: TGTGCCAGCAGCCATCACTCGGGAGTGGGGGCCGAAGAGACCCAGTACTTC
CDR3aa: CASSHHSGVGAEETQYF

j_gene: TRBJ2-1
d_gene: TRBD2
abundance: few
v_gene: TRBV20-1
CDR3nt: TGCAGTGCTAGAAAAACCAGGGGACTAGCGGGAGACCTCTCCTACAATGAGCAGTTCTTC
CDR3aa: CSARKTRGLAGDLSYNEQFF

j_gene: TRBJ2-1
d_gene: TRBD2
abundance: -
v_gene: TRBV12-3/TRBV12-4
CDR3nt: TGTGCCAGCAGCCAAGGACTAGCGGGGGGGCCCGGGCAGTTCTTC
CDR3aa: CASSQGLAGGPGQFF

j_gene: TRBJ1-2
d_gene: -
abundance: -
v_gene: TRBV11-2
CDR3nt: TGTGCCATGGGCTTAGACATCGTTAACTATGGCTACACCTTC
CDR3aa: CAMGLDIVNYGYTF

j_gene: TRBJ2-7
d_gene: -
abundance: -
v_gene: TRBV30
CDR3nt: TGTGCCTGGAGTGGACAGTGGTACGCGCAGTACTTC
CDR3aa: CAWSGQWYAQYF

j_gene: TRBJ2-6
d_gene: TRBD1
abundance: -
v_gene: TRBV4-1
CDR3nt: TGCGCCAGCAGCCAAGTAGTTCTCATAAGGGGGCTCTCTGGGGCCAACGTCCTGACTTTC
CDR3aa: CASSQVVLIRGLSGANVLTF

j_gene: TRBJ1-1
d_gene: -
abundance: -
v_gene: TRBV18
CDR3nt: TGTGCCAGCTCACCACCAGGGGTTGATGCTTTCTTT
CDR3aa: CASSPPGVDAFF

j_gene: TRBJ2-7
d_gene: TRBD1
abundance: many
v_gene: TRBV3-1
CDR3nt: TGTGCCAGCAGCTGGGGGACAGGGGGCTCCCTCGAGCAGTACTTC
CDR3aa: CASSWGTGGSLEQYF

j_gene: TRBJ1-2
d_gene: TRBD1
abundance: many
v_gene: TRBV7-8
CDR3nt: TGTGCCAGCAGCTTAGGAGGGACAGGGGGTGGCTACACCTTC
CDR3aa: CASSLGGTGGGYTF